The text below deals with one T cell receptor (beta chain). This sample is part of a study of T cells of healthy individuals. TCRdb re-called the 5' RACE reads through MiXCR, storing one row per CDR3 protein. The repertoire holds over 95,000 distinct CDR3 sequences, with under 20% as singletons. Germline V gene sequence: CDR1 SGHRS, CDR2 YFSETQ. The CDR3 totals 14 residues. The V and J ends lost 4 bases and 3 bases, in that order; junction bases with no gene match: 5. The TCR was taken from a human donor in good health. The rearrangement uses TRBV5-1 and TRBJ1-2; TRBD1 agrees at 8 bases. The CDR3 coding sequence is TGCGCCAGCAGCCCCAGGACAGGGTACTATGGCTACACCTTC. Translating it yields CASSPRTGYYGYTF.